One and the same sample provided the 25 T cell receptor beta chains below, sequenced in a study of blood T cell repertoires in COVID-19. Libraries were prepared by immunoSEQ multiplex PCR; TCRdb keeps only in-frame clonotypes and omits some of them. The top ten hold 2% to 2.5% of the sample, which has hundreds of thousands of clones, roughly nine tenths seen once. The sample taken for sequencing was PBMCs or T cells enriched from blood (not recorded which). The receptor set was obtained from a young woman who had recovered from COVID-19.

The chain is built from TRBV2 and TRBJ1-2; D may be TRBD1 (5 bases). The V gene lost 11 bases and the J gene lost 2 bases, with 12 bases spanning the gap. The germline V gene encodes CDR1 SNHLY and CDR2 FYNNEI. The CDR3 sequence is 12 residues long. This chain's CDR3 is CAARGGNYGYTF. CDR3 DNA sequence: TGTGCCGCAAGGGGAGGGAACTATGGCTACACCTTC.

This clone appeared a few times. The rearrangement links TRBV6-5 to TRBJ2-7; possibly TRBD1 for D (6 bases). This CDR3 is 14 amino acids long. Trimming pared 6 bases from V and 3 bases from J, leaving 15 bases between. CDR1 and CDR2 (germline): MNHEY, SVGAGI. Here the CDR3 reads CASSAGTWVYEQYF. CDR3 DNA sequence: TGTGCCAGCAGCGCCGGGACATGGGTCTACGAGCAGTACTTC.

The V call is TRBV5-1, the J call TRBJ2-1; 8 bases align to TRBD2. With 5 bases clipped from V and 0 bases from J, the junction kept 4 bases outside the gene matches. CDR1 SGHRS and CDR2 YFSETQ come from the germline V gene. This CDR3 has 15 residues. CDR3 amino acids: CASREGTSSYNEQFF. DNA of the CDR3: TGCGCCAGCAGGGAAGGGACTAGCTCCTACAATGAGCAGTTCTTC.

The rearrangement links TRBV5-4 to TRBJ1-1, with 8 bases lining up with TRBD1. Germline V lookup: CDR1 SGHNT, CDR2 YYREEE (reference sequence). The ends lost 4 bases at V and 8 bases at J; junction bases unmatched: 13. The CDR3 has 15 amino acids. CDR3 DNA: TGTGCCAGCAGCCCTCCCGGGACAGGCAGGGGAGAAGCTTTCTTT. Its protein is CASSPPGTGRGEAFF.

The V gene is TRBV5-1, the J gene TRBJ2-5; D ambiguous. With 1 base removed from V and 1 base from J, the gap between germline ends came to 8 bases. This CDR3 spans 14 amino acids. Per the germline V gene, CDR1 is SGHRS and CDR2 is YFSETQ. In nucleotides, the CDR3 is TGCGCCAGCAGCTTGATGGGCAGCCAAGAGACCCAGTACTTC. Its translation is CASSLMGSQETQYF. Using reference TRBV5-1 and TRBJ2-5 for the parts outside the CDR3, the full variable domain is KAGVTQTPRYLIKTRGQQVTLSCSPISGHRSVSWYQQTPGQGLQFLFEYFSETQRNKGNFPGRFSGRQFSNSRSEMNVSTLELGDSALYLCASSLMGSQETQYFGPGTRLLVL.

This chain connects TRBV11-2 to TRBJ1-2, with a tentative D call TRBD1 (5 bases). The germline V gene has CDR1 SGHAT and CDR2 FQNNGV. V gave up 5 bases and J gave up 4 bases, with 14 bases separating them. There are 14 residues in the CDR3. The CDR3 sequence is CASSAQVSSYGYTF. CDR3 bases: TGTGCCAGCAGCGCACAGGTCTCCTCCTATGGCTACACCTTC.

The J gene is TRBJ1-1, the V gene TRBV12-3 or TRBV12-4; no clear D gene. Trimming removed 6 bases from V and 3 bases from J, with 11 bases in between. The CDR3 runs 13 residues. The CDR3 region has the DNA TGTGCCAGCAGCCTCGGGGTTTACACTGAAGCTTTCTTT. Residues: CASSLGVYTEAFF.

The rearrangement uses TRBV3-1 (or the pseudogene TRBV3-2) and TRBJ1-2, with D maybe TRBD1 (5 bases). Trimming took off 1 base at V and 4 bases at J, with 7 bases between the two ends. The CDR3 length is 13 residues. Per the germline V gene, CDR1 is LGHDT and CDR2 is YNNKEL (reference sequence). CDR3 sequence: CASSQARAYGYTF. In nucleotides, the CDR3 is TGTGCCAGCAGCCAAGCCAGGGCCTATGGCTACACCTTC.

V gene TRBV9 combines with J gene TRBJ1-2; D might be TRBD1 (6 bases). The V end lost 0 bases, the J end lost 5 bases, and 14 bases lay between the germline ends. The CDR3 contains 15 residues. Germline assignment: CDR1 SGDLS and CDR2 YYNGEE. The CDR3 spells CASSVGSGAHYGYTF. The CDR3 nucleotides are TGTGCCAGCAGCGTAGGATCAGGGGCCCATTATGGCTACACCTTC. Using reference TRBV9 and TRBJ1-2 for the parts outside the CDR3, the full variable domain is DSGVTQTPKHLITATGQRVTLRCSPRSGDLSVYWYQQSLDQGLQFLIQYYNGEERAKGNILERFSAQQFPDLHSELNLSSLELGDSALYFCASSVGSGAHYGYTFGSGTRLTVV.

In DNA, the CDR3 is TGCAGTGCTAGTGCCCGGACAAGTAACACTGAAGCTTTCTTT. Its translation is CSASARTSNTEAFF. This rearrangement joins TRBV20-1 to TRBJ1-1, with D perhaps matching TRBD1 (5 bases). Germline lookup yields CDR1 DFQATT and CDR2 SNEGSKA (reference sequence). CDR3 length: 14 amino acids. Trimming took 3 bases from V and 2 from J, leaving 13 bases between them.

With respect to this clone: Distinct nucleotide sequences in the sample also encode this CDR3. In DNA form, the CDR3 reads TGTGCCAGCAGTCCTCGGACAGGGTCCTACGAGCAGTACTTC. It encodes CASSPRTGSYEQYF. V gene TRBV28 combines with J gene TRBJ2-7; 8 bases map to TRBD1. The length of the CDR3 is 14 residues. V dropped 5 bases and J dropped 1; count of bases not matched to a gene: 4. CDR1 is MDHEN, CDR2 SYDVKM, per germline.

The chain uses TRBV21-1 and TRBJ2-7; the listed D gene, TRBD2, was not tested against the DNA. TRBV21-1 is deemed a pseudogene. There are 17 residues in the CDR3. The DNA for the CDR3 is TGTGCCAGCAGCATCAGGACTACTAGCGGGGGGTCCTACGAGCAGTACTTC. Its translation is CASSIRTTSGGSYEQYF.

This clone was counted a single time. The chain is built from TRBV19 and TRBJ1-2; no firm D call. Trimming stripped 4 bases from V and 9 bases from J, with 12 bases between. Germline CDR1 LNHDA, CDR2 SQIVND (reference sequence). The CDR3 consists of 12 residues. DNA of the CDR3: TGTGCCAGTAGTACGAGGTATCGGAGCTACACCTTC. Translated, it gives CASSTRYRSYTF.

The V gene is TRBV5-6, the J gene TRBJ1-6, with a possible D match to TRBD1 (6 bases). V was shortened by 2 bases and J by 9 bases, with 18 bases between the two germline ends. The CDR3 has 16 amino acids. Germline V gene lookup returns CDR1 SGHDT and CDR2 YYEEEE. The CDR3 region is CASSLPPGGRGSPLHF. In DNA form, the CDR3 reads TGTGCCAGCAGCTTACCGCCCGGGGGGCGGGGTTCACCCCTCCACTTT.

The CDR3 sequence is CASITVGEGQPQHF. The CDR3 DNA follows: TGTGCCAGCATAACGGTGGGGGAGGGGCAGCCCCAGCATTTT. V gene TRBV6-5 combines with J gene TRBJ1-5, with a possible D match to TRBD1 (5 bases). V gave up 7 bases and J gave up 7 bases, with 17 bases separating them. CDR1 and CDR2 (germline): MNHEY, SVGAGI. The CDR3 is 14 amino acids.

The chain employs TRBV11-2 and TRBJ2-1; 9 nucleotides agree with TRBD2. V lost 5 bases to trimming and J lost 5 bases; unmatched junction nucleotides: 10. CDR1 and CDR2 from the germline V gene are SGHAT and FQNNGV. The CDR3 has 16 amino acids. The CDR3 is CASSPPLAGGHNEQFF. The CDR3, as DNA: TGTGCCAGCAGCCCACCACTAGCGGGCGGTCACAATGAGCAGTTCTTC.

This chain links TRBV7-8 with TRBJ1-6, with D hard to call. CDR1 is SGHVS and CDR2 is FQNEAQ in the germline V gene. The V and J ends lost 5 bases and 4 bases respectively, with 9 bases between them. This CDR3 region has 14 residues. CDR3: CASSVQTYNSPLHF. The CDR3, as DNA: TGTGCCAGCAGCGTCCAGACTTATAATTCACCCCTCCACTTT.

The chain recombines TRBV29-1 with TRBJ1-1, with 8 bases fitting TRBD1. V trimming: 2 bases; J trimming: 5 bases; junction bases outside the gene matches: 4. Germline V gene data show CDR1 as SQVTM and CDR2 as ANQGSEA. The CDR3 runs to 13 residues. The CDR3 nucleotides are TGCAGCGTTGAAAAGGACAGGGAAACTGAAGCTTTCTTT. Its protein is CSVEKDRETEAFF.

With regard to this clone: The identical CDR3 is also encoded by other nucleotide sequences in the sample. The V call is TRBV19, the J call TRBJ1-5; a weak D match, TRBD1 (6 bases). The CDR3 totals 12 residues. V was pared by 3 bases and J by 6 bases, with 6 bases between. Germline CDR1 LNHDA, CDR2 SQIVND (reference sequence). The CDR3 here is CASSIRGQPQHF. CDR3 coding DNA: TGTGCCAGTAGTATCAGGGGTCAGCCCCAGCATTTT.

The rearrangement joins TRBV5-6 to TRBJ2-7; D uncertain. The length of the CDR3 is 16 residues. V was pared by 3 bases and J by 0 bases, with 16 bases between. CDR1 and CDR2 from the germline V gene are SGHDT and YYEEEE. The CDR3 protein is CASSSYGLTLSYEQYF. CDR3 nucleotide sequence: TGTGCCAGCAGCTCCTATGGGCTGACCCTCTCCTACGAGCAGTACTTC.

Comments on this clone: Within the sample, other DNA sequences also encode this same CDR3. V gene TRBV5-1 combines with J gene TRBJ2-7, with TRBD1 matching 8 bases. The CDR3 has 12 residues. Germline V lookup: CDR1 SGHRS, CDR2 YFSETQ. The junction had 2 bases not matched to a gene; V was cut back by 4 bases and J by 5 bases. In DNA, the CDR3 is TGCGCCAGCAGCCCGGACAGGGACGAGCAGTACTTC. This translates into CASSPDRDEQYF.

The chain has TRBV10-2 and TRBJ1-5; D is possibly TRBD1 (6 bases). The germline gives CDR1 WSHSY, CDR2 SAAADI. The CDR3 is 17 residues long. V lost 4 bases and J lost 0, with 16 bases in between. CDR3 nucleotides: TGCGCCAGCAGTGTAGGGGGGGGATCATCTAGCAATCAGCCCCAGCATTTT. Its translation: CASSVGGGSSSNQPQHF.

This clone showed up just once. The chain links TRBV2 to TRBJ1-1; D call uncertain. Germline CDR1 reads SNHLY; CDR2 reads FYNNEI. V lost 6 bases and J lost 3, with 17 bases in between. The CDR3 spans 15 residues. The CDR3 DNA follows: TGTGCCAGCAGCATAACCCGAGGGATGGACACTGAAGCTTTCTTT. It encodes CASSITRGMDTEAFF.

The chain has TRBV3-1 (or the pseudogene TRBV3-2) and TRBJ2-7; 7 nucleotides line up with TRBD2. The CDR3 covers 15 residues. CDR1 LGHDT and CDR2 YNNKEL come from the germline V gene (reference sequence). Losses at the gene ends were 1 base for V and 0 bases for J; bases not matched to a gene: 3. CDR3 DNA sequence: TGTGCCAGCAGCCAAGCGGGCGGGAGCTCCTACGAGCAGTACTTC. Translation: CASSQAGGSSYEQYF.

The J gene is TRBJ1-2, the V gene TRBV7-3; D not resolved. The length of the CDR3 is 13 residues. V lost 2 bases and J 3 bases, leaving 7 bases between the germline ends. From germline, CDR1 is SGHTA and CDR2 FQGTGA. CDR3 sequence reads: CASSLAGDYGYTF. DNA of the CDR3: TGTGCCAGCAGCTTAGCCGGGGACTATGGCTACACCTTC. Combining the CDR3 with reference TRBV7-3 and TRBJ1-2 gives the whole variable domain GAGVSQTPSNKVTEKGKYVELRCDPISGHTALYWYRQSLGQGPEFLIYFQGTGAADDSGLPNDRFFAVRPEGSVSTLKIQRTERGDSAVYLCASSLAGDYGYTFGSGTRLTVV.